This entry lists 20 T cell receptor beta chains sequenced from one sample in a study of blood T cells in healthy people across ages. Primed by a sample-barcoded 5' primer and a J-beta primer mix, a second PCR proceeded for 7 to 11 cycles. TCRdb analysed the 5' RACE reads with MiXCR anew, one entry per CDR3 protein. The sample has 1.5 million to 2 million distinct CDR3 sequences; about two fifths are singletons. The sample comprised blood. The receptor source for this set is a human donor in good health.

The V gene is TRBV6-6, the J gene TRBJ2-5, with D unresolved. Germline V gene sequence: CDR1 MNHNY, CDR2 SVGAGI (reference sequence). The V end lost 2 bases, the J end lost 1 base, and 8 bases lay between the germline ends. The CDR3 runs to 14 residues. The CDR3 spells CASSYMVVQETQYF. CDR3 DNA: TGTGCCAGCAGTTACATGGTGGTCCAAGAGACCCAGTACTTC.

The chain employs TRBV5-1 and TRBJ2-7; 10 positions agree with TRBD2. V gave up 5 bases and J gave up 2 bases; unmatched junction bases: 7. The CDR3 covers 15 residues. The germline V gene has CDR1 SGHRS and CDR2 YFSETQ. Written as DNA, the CDR3 is TGCGCCAGCAGGGATCTAGCGGGGGATGCCTACGAGCAGTACTTC. Its translation: CASRDLAGDAYEQYF.

To note about this clonotype: A much larger clone lies a single base off, so this may be a read error. The V and J genes are TRBV10-2 and TRBJ2-3, with no clear D. V lost 10 bases and J 3 bases, leaving 14 bases between the germline ends. This CDR3 comprises 13 residues. Germline V lookup: CDR1 WSHSY, CDR2 SAAADI. This chain's CDR3 is CATRRLGTDTQYF. DNA of the CDR3: TGCGCCACCCGTAGGCTCGGTACAGATACGCAGTATTTT.

J is TRBJ2-5 and V is TRBV7-2; TRBD1 agrees at 9 bases. From germline, CDR1 is SGHTA and CDR2 FQGNSA. CDR3 size: 16 residues. With 5 bases clipped from V and 4 bases from J, the junction kept 11 bases outside the gene matches. CDR3 loop: CASSPGLGQGGETQYF. For the CDR3, the DNA is TGTGCCAGCAGCCCAGGATTGGGACAGGGTGGAGAGACCCAGTACTTC. Full variable domain (remainder filled in from reference TRBV7-2 and TRBJ2-5): GAGVSQSPSNKVTEKGKDVELRCDPISGHTALYWYRQSLGQGLEFLIYFQGNSAPDKSGLPSDRFSAERTGGSVSTLTIQRTQQEDSAVYLCASSPGLGQGGETQYFGPGTRLLVL.

The table lists this clonotype with a few counts. The chain joins TRBV20-1 to TRBJ2-1, with 14 bases lining up with TRBD2. The CDR3 extends over 20 amino acids. V shed 2 bases and J 0 bases; nucleotides not matched to a gene: 12. The germline V gene has CDR1 DFQATT and CDR2 SNEGSKA (reference sequence). The CDR3 spells CSARSQTSGGAVRSYNEQFF. CDR3 bases: TGCAGTGCTAGATCCCAGACTAGCGGGGGGGCCGTACGCTCCTACAATGAGCAGTTCTTC.

A few counts support this clonotype. The chain couples TRBV20-1 to TRBJ2-1; 11 bases agree with TRBD2. Germline V CDR1 and CDR2: DFQATT, SNEGSKA (reference sequence). V was pared by 6 bases and J by 8 bases, with 12 bases of the junction left unmatched. CDR3 length equals 15 residues. The DNA for the CDR3 is TGCAGTGCACTTGGGACTAGCGGCGTACTCGATGAGCAGTTCTTC. Translated: CSALGTSGVLDEQFF.

The V call is TRBV20-1, the J call TRBJ2-7; TRBD2 might be the D (5 bases). V dropped 1 base and J dropped 4 bases, with 14 bases sitting between them. Germline V lookup: CDR1 DFQATT, CDR2 SNEGSKA (reference sequence). The length of the CDR3 is 14 residues. CDR3 protein: CSARALLRGYEQYF. CDR3 nucleotides: TGCAGTGCTAGAGCCCTATTACGAGGGTACGAGCAGTACTTC.

The chain carries TRBV6-2 or TRBV6-3 and TRBJ2-7; no clear D gene. Germline lookup yields CDR1 MNHEY and CDR2 SVGEGT. The V end was cut by 7 bases, the J end by 3 bases, with 13 bases between. The CDR3 contains 13 residues. This CDR3 is CASTRMTIYEQYF. For the CDR3, the DNA is TGTGCCAGCACCAGAATGACGATCTACGAGCAGTACTTC.

This clonotype was seen more than once but under ten times. This chain uses TRBV5-1 with TRBJ1-4; D is undetermined. V was pared by 1 base and J by 6 bases, with 10 bases between. Germline-derived CDR1 and CDR2 are SGHRS and YFSETQ. The CDR3 contains 14 residues. This CDR3 is CASSLRGGDEKLFF. The CDR3 nucleotides read TGCGCCAGCAGCTTGCGGGGTGGAGATGAAAAACTGTTTTTT. Full variable domain (outside the CDR3, taken from reference TRBV5-1 and TRBJ1-4): KAGVTQTPRYLIKTRGQQVTLSCSPISGHRSVSWYQQTPGQGLQFLFEYFSETQRNKGNFPGRFSGRQFSNSRSEMNVSTLELGDSALYLCASSLRGGDEKLFFGSGTQLSVL.

In DNA form, the CDR3 reads TGTGCCACCAGCAGAGGAGGGGACATTTTGAACACTGAAGCTTTCTTT. Encoded protein: CATSRGGDILNTEAFF. The chain is built from TRBV15 and TRBJ1-1; D might be TRBD1 (6 bases). This CDR3 region has 16 residues. Trimming left V 1 base short and J 0 bases short, with 12 bases between. CDR1 LNHNV and CDR2 YYDKDF come from the germline V gene (reference sequence). Filled out from reference TRBV15 and TRBJ1-1, the complete variable domain reads DAMVIQNPRYQVTQFGKPVTLSCSQTLNHNVMYWYQQKSSQAPKLLFHYYDKDFNNEADTPDNFQSRRPNTSFCFLDIRSPGLGDTAMYLCATSRGGDILNTEAFFGQGTRLTVV.

CDR3 sequence: CASSQGDGPQHF. The CDR3 coding sequence is TGCGCCAGCAGCCAGGGAGATGGACCCCAGCATTTT. The J gene is TRBJ1-5, the V gene TRBV5-1; a possible D gene is TRBD1 (5 bases). The CDR3 sequence is 12 residues long. Germline V gene data show CDR1 as SGHRS and CDR2 as YFSETQ. Trimming shortened V by 4 bases and J by 10 bases, and 12 bases separated the two germline ends.

The rearrangement joins TRBV7-3 to TRBJ2-1; TRBD2 agrees at 8 bases. With V trimmed by 5 bases and J by 12 bases, 15 bases remained unmatched. CDR1 is SGHTA, CDR2 FQGTGA, per germline. CDR3 length: 15 amino acids. DNA of the CDR3: TGTGCCAGCAGCCCCACTCGGGTAGCGGGGAGGGGGCAGTTCTTC. Residues: CASSPTRVAGRGQFF.

This clonotype was seen more than once but under ten times. The chain carries TRBV7-2 and TRBJ2-7, with D tentatively TRBD1 (5 bases). The V gene's germline CDR1 is SGHTA and CDR2 FQGNSA. The CDR3 is 14 amino acids. The V end was cut by 3 bases, the J end by 3 bases, with 12 bases between. CDR3 amino acids: CASSLVGRVYEQYF. The CDR3 DNA reads as TGTGCCAGCAGCTTGGTGGGCAGGGTCTACGAGCAGTACTTC.

The chain employs TRBV4-2 and TRBJ2-1; 7 nucleotides align to TRBD1. The CDR3 loop spans 18 amino acids. From germline, CDR1 is LGHNA and CDR2 YNFKEQ. V was clipped by 0 bases and J by 1 base; unmatched bases: 9. CDR3 protein: CASSQDDIGTASYNEQFF. The CDR3 bases are TGTGCCAGCAGCCAAGATGATATTGGGACAGCATCCTACAATGAGCAGTTCTTC.

The chain joins TRBV4-1 to TRBJ2-7, with 10 bases that match TRBD2. The tail of the sequence fits TRBJ2-5 better, so the J call may be wrong. The CDR3 loop spans 16 amino acids. In germline, CDR1 is MGHRA, CDR2 YSYEKL. CDR3 bases: TGCGCCAGCAGCCAGGCCCTAGCGGGGGTGTGGGAGACCCAGTACTTC. Translating gives CASSQALAGVWETQYF.

This chain uses TRBV7-6 with TRBJ1-1; D gene uncertain. The CDR3 consists of 13 residues. V shed 1 base and J shed 6 bases, with 9 bases lying between them. Germline-derived CDR1 and CDR2 are SGHVS and FNYEAQ. CDR3 sequence reads: CASSLGPAAEAFF. The CDR3 DNA follows: TGTGCCAGCAGCTTAGGTCCGGCGGCTGAAGCTTTCTTT.

The CDR3 sequence is CASSSPSGRSSYNEQFF. CDR3 coding DNA: TGTGCCAGCAGCTCGCCCTCCGGACGGAGCTCCTACAATGAGCAGTTCTTC. The rearrangement links TRBV7-2 to TRBJ2-1, with unresolved D. V shed 4 bases and J shed 0 bases, with 16 bases lying between them. The CDR3 loop spans 17 amino acids. Germline loops: CDR1 SGHTA, CDR2 FQGNSA.

In its sample, this clonotype was seen once. The rearrangement joins TRBV29-1 to TRBJ1-1; unclear D gene. V was trimmed by 6 bases and J by 1 base, leaving 12 bases between them. The CDR3 runs to 13 residues. Germline V gene sequence: CDR1 SQVTM, CDR2 ANQGSEA. The DNA of the CDR3 is TGCAGCGTCTCAGCCGAGAGGAACACTGAAGCTTTCTTT. Its translation is CSVSAERNTEAFF.

This rearrangement joins TRBV6-2 or TRBV6-3 to TRBJ2-6; no definite D call. CDR1 and CDR2 from the germline V gene are MNHEY and SVGEGT. This CDR3 has 15 residues. V was pared by 7 bases and J by 0 bases, with 10 bases between. The CDR3 sequence: CASTPTRSGANVLTF. CDR3 sequence (DNA): TGTGCCAGCACCCCTACCCGCTCTGGGGCCAACGTCCTGACTTTC.

The chain combines TRBV12-3 or TRBV12-4 with TRBJ1-1; unclear D gene. V was cut by 1 base and J by 0 bases, with 15 bases left in between. The CDR3 is made up of 17 amino acids. The CDR3 region is CASSLGPLGSLNTEAFF. CDR3 in DNA: TGTGCCAGCAGTTTAGGACCCCTGGGCAGCTTGAACACTGAAGCTTTCTTT.